Each of the 28 T cell receptor beta chains below was sequenced from the same sample in a study of blood T cells in healthy people across ages. It was with a sample-barcoded 5' primer and a J-beta primer mix that a second PCR of roughly 7 to 12 cycles was run. TCRdb reanalysed the 5' RACE reads using MiXCR and keeps one entry per CDR3 protein. The data show about 1.6 million distinct CDR3 sequences, 30% to 40% seen once. The specimen sequenced was blood. These receptors all come from a woman between 25 and 40 years old in good health.

This chain joins TRBV3-1 and TRBJ2-2; D may be TRBD1 or TRBD2 (6 bases each). The germline V and J ends were trimmed by 2 bases and 3 bases, with 19 bases remaining between them. Looked up from germline, CDR1 is LGHDT and CDR2 is YNNKEL (reference sequence). This CDR3 is built from 18 residues. The CDR3 DNA reads TGTGCCAGCAGCCAACTTTGGGGGGCGCGGGGTCACACCGGGGAGCTGTTTTTT. It is translated as CASSQLWGARGHTGELFF.

This chain uses TRBV19 with TRBJ1-5, with D possibly being TRBD1 (5 bases). V lost 9 bases and J 2 bases, leaving 20 bases between the germline ends. The CDR3 contains 16 residues. Germline CDR1 LNHDA, CDR2 SQIVND (reference sequence). Written as DNA, the CDR3 is TGTGCCAGCCAGATTTGGGGCAGGGTGGGCAATCAGCCCCAGCATTTT. Translated: CASQIWGRVGNQPQHF.

This clonotype has ten or more counts. The J gene is TRBJ2-3, the V gene TRBV20-1; no firm D call. V was cut by 3 bases and J by 2 bases, with 6 bases left in between. The CDR3 has 12 residues. The germline gives CDR1 DFQATT, CDR2 SNEGSKA (reference sequence). The CDR3 here is CSASALTDTQYF. In DNA form, the CDR3 reads TGCAGTGCTAGCGCCCTCACAGATACGCAGTATTTT.

This clonotype was detected only a few times. This chain joins TRBV6-1 and TRBJ2-1, with D possibly matching TRBD2 (6 bases). With 7 bases removed from V and 11 bases from J, the gap between germline ends came to 18 bases. Germline lookup yields CDR1 MNHNS and CDR2 SASEGT. This CDR3 has 13 residues. The CDR3: CASTETQDYQQFF. The CDR3 bases are TGTGCCAGCACCGAGACCCAGGACTACCAGCAGTTCTTC.

In its sample, this clonotype was seen a few times. This chain links TRBV6-6 with TRBJ2-7; D ambiguous. The CDR3 spans 13 residues. The germline V and J ends were trimmed by 4 bases and 5 bases, with 12 bases remaining between them. The germline CDR1 and CDR2 sequences are MNHNY and SVGAGI (reference sequence). The DNA of the CDR3 is TGTGCCAGCAGTTTATACCAGACCAACGAGCAGTACTTC. It is translated as CASSLYQTNEQYF.

This clonotype was seen only a few times. The chain combines TRBV30 with TRBJ1-4, with 8 bases that match TRBD1. Germline V gene data show CDR1 as GTSNPN and CDR2 as SVGIG (reference sequence). The V segment lost 0 bases and the J segment 6 bases; nucleotides outside the gene matches: 3. The CDR3 is made up of 14 amino acids. The CDR3 loop reads CAWSVGGQDEKLFF. The CDR3 DNA follows: TGTGCCTGGAGTGTAGGGGGACAGGATGAAAAACTGTTTTTT. Together with reference TRBV30 and TRBJ1-4, the CDR3 gives the full variable domain: SQTIHQWPATLVQPVGSPLSLECTVEGTSNPNLYWYRQAAGRGLQLLFYSVGIGQISSEVPQNLSASRPQDRQFILSSKKLLLSDSGFYLCAWSVGGQDEKLFFGSGTQLSVL.

V usage is TRBV24-1 and J usage is TRBJ2-4; no firm D call. Trimming shortened V by 4 bases and J by 7 bases, and 10 bases separated the two germline ends. The length of the CDR3 is 13 residues. Germline CDR1 is KGHDR and CDR2 is SFDVKD. The CDR3 coding sequence is TGTGCCACCAGTGAGAACCGTCGCAACATTCAGTACTTC. This sequence encodes CATSENRRNIQYF.

The chain is built from TRBV27 and TRBJ2-3, with D possibly matching TRBD2 (6 bases). V lost 3 bases and J lost 2, with 15 bases in between. The CDR3 loop spans 16 amino acids. CDR1 and CDR2 from the germline V gene are MNHEY and SMNVEV (reference sequence). CDR3 residues: CASSLTGGKITDTQYF. CDR3 DNA: TGTGCCAGCAGTTTGACGGGCGGGAAAATCACAGATACGCAGTATTTT.

This clonotype was seen more than once but under ten times. This chain joins TRBV7-9 and TRBJ2-5; the D is unclear. The CDR3 length is 12 residues. Germline V gene lookup returns CDR1 SEHNR and CDR2 FQNEAQ (reference sequence). Trimming took off 3 bases at V and 6 bases at J, with 8 bases between the two ends. The DNA for the CDR3 is TGTGCCAGCAGCTTTTCTTCCAAGACCCAGTACTTC. Its translation: CASSFSSKTQYF. Full variable domain (missing parts from reference TRBV7-9 and TRBJ2-5): DTGVSQNPRHKITKRGQNVTFRCDPISEHNRLYWYRQTLGQGPEFLTYFQNEAQLEKSRLLSDRFSAERPKGSFSTLEIQRTEQGDSAMYLCASSFSSKTQYFGPGTRLLVL.

The chain recombines TRBV7-8 with TRBJ2-1, with 9 bases fitting TRBD2. Trimming cost V 3 bases and J 12 bases; bases outside gene matches: 12. This CDR3 has 15 amino acids. Germline V gives CDR1 SGHVS, CDR2 FQNEAQ. The CDR3 region is CASSFFFSGSLRQFF. For the CDR3, the DNA is TGTGCCAGCAGCTTTTTCTTTAGCGGGAGTCTAAGGCAGTTCTTC.

The chain uses TRBV7-9 and TRBJ2-4, with D hard to call. Deletions cut 3 bases from V and 0 bases from J, with 12 bases between. Germline V CDR1 and CDR2: SEHNR, FQNEAQ (reference sequence). The CDR3 extends over 16 amino acids. CDR3 DNA sequence: TGTGCCAGCAGCTTCGCCTACACTCTAGCCAAAAACATTCAGTACTTC. Its translation: CASSFAYTLAKNIQYF.

This clonotype was observed a single time. The V and J genes are TRBV28 and TRBJ2-7, with D possibly being TRBD1 (7 bases). The germline gives CDR1 MDHEN, CDR2 SYDVKM. CDR3 length: 14 residues. V was trimmed by 7 bases and J by 6 bases, leaving 19 bases between them. CDR3 in DNA: TGTGCCAGCACCTCAAACAGGGGACTGGGCGAGCAGTACTTC. This gives the protein CASTSNRGLGEQYF.

The rearrangement uses TRBV11-2 and TRBJ1-4, with TRBD1 matching over 8 bases. CDR1 and CDR2 from the germline V gene are SGHAT and FQNNGV. V shed 6 bases and J 7 bases; nucleotides not matched to a gene: 10. There are 15 residues in the CDR3. In DNA form, the CDR3 reads TGTGCCAGCAGTTCGGCAGGGGGCCCTACTGAAAAACTGTTTTTT. Its translation is CASSSAGGPTEKLFF. Combining the CDR3 with reference TRBV11-2 and TRBJ1-4 gives the whole variable domain EAGVAQSPRYKIIEKRQSVAFWCNPISGHATLYWYQQILGQGPKLLIQFQNNGVVDDSQLPKDRFSAERLKGVDSTLKIQPAKLEDSAVYLCASSSAGGPTEKLFFGSGTQLSVL.

This clonotype occurred once. A read error may account for a junction end that differs from germline. The V call is TRBV19, the J call TRBJ2-7; D perhaps matches TRBD1 (6 bases). Germline CDR1 is LNHDA and CDR2 is SQIVND (reference sequence). The CDR3 consists of 15 residues. In nucleotides, the CDR3 is TGTGCCAGTAGCCCCTGGGCAGGGGCTTCCTACGAGCGGTACTTC. It specifies CASSPWAGASYERYF.

The chain employs TRBV29-1 and TRBJ1-2; D ambiguous. In germline, CDR1 is SQVTM, CDR2 ANQGSEA. This CDR3 has 15 residues. V shed 0 bases and J shed 1 base, with 12 bases lying between them. The CDR3 DNA is TGCAGCGTTGAAGACGGATTGAACAATAACTATGGCTACACCTTC. It is translated as CSVEDGLNNNYGYTF.

This clonotype appeared many times. The V gene is TRBV12-3 or TRBV12-4, the J gene TRBJ1-3; D is undetermined. There are 15 residues in the CDR3. Trimming took off 5 bases at V and 0 bases at J, with 11 bases between the two ends. CDR3 sequence: CASSQRTISGNTIYF. CDR3 DNA: TGTGCCAGCAGTCAAAGGACGATCTCTGGAAACACCATATATTTT.

The rearrangement joins TRBV10-3 to TRBJ2-1; 10 bases agree with TRBD2. The CDR3 runs to 16 residues. CDR1 is ENHRY, CDR2 SYGVKD, per germline. The trim removed 2 bases at V and 8 bases at J, leaving 9 bases unmatched. CDR3 nucleotide sequence: TGTGCCATCAGTGAGCCTAGCGGGAGCCCGGGTTATGAGCAGTTCTTC. Amino acids: CAISEPSGSPGYEQFF.

The chain has TRBV3-1 and TRBJ1-1; no clear D. CDR3 length: 12 residues. V dropped 6 bases and J dropped 6 bases, with 11 bases sitting between them. Germline V CDR1 and CDR2: LGHDT, YNNKEL (reference sequence). The CDR3 protein is CASSFGRAEAFF. CDR3 sequence (DNA): TGTGCCAGCAGTTTCGGCCGGGCTGAAGCTTTCTTT.

The genes are TRBV6-1 and TRBJ1-5; D unresolved. Trimming shortened V by 4 bases and J by 5 bases, and 9 bases separated the two germline ends. Germline CDR1 MNHNS, CDR2 SASEGT. CDR3 length equals 13 residues. The CDR3 reads CASSGIGHQPQHF. Here the CDR3 DNA reads TGTGCCAGCAGTGGTATAGGTCATCAGCCCCAGCATTTT.

The V call is TRBV7-2, the J call TRBJ1-1; D is unresolved. The CDR3 is 11 amino acids. Germline loops: CDR1 SGHTA, CDR2 FQGNSA. The ends were cut back, 3 bases at V and 7 bases at J, with 6 bases in the middle. The CDR3 reads CASSLVNEAFF. The CDR3 DNA follows: TGTGCCAGCAGCTTGGTAAATGAAGCTTTCTTT.

As concerns this clonotype: This may arise from a read error, as a much more abundant clone is one base away. This chain uses TRBV20-1 with TRBJ1-2; the match to TRBD1 covers 9 bases. CDR3 length: 13 residues. Germline V gene lookup returns CDR1 DFQATT and CDR2 SNEGSKA (reference sequence). DNA for the CDR3: TGCAGTGCAGAGGGAACAGGGGGCTATGACTACACCTTC. It translates to CSAEGTGGYDYTF.

The chain combines TRBV20-1 with TRBJ2-7; 9 bases align to TRBD2. With 0 bases clipped from V and 2 bases from J, the junction kept 8 bases outside the gene matches. This CDR3 contains 16 residues. CDR1 is DFQATT, CDR2 SNEGSKA, per germline (reference sequence). This CDR3 reads CSARELAGHNPYEQYF. The CDR3 nucleotides are TGCAGTGCTAGAGAACTAGCGGGTCATAATCCCTACGAGCAGTACTTC.

This clonotype was picked up many times. The germline gene is not matched at one end of the junction; a read error may be the cause. This chain joins TRBV20-1 and TRBJ2-1; 7 positions match TRBD2. The CDR3 covers 15 residues. CDR1 is DFQATT and CDR2 is SNEGSKA in the germline V gene (reference sequence). CDR3 bases: TGCAGTGCCCAGAGGTCGACTAGCTCCCACAATGAGCAGTTCTTC. Amino acids: CSAQRSTSSHNEQFF.

The chain combines TRBV5-1 with TRBJ2-3; the match to TRBD2 covers 14 bases. This CDR3 is built from 16 residues. CDR1 is SGHRS, CDR2 YFSETQ, per germline. Trimming removed 3 bases from V and 3 bases from J; junction bases left unmatched: 3. CDR3 in amino acids: CASSSTSGRDTDTQYF. CDR3 bases: TGCGCCAGCAGCTCGACTAGCGGGAGGGATACAGATACGCAGTATTTT.

This chain joins TRBV20-1 and TRBJ2-1, with TRBD2 identical over 7 bases. The CDR3 contains 14 residues. The ends lost 8 bases at V and 5 bases at J; junction bases unmatched: 12. CDR1 and CDR2 from the germline V gene are DFQATT and SNEGSKA (reference sequence). As DNA, the CDR3 is TGCAGTACTCGGCCGGGACTACTCAACAATGAGCAGTTCTTC. Encoded protein: CSTRPGLLNNEQFF.

This clonotype was recorded once. The chain employs TRBV6-1 and TRBJ2-1; D may match TRBD1 or TRBD2 (5 bases each). The V gene lost 8 bases and the J gene lost 4 bases, with 15 bases spanning the gap. Germline V gene data show CDR1 as MNHNS and CDR2 as SASEGT. This CDR3 is built from 14 residues. The CDR3 protein is CASLRDGKYNEQFF. The CDR3 nucleotides are TGTGCCAGCCTCCGGGACGGAAAGTACAATGAGCAGTTCTTC.

This clonotype was seen at least ten times. The chain joins TRBV4-1 to TRBJ2-7, with 10 bases aligning to TRBD1. V trimming: 1 base; J trimming: 5 bases; junction bases outside the gene matches: 5. The CDR3 length is 15 residues. Germline CDR1 reads MGHRA; CDR2 reads YSYEKL. The CDR3 sequence is CASSQAGTGDHEQYF. The CDR3 DNA reads TGCGCCAGCAGCCAAGCCGGGACAGGGGACCACGAGCAGTACTTC.

This clonotype was detected ten times or more. V is TRBV5-1 and J is TRBJ2-7; 9 bases fit TRBD1. The J segment lost 3 bases and the V segment lost 6 bases, leaving 7 bases of the junction unmatched. Germline V gene data show CDR1 as SGHRS and CDR2 as YFSETQ. The CDR3 consists of 14 residues. As DNA, the CDR3 is TGCGCCAGCACCCCGGGACAGGGCTACTACGAGCAGTACTTC. This translates into CASTPGQGYYEQYF.